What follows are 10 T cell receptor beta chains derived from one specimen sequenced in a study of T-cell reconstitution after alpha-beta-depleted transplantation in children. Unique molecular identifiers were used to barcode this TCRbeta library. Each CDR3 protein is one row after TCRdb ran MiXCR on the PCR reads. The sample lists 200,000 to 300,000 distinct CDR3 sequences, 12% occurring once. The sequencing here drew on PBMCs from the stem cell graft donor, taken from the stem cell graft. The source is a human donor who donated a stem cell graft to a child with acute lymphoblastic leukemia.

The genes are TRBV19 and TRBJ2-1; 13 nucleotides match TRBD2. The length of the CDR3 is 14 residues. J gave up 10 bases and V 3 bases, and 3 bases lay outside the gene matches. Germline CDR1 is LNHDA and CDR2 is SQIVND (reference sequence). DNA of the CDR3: TGTGCCAGTAGTATCGGGGGACTAGCGGGGGAGCAGTTCTTC. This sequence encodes CASSIGGLAGEQFF.

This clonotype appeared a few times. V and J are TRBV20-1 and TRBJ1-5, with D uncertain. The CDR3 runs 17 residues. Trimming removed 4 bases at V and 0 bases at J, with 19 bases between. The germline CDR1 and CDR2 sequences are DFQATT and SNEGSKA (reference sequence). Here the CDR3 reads CSAIRLNPLYSNQPQHF. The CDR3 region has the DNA TGCAGTGCTATCAGGCTCAATCCATTATATAGCAATCAGCCCCAGCATTTT.

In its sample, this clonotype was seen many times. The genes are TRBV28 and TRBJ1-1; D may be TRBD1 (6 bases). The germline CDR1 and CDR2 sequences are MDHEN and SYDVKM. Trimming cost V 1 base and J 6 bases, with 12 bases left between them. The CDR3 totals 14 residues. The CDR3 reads CASSLSGGGAEAFF. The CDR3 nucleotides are TGTGCCAGCAGTTTATCCGGGGGGGGCGCTGAAGCTTTCTTT.

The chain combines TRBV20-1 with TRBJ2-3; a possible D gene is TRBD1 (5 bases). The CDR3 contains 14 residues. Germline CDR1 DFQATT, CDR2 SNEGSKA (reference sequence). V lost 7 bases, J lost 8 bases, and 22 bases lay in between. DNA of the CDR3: TGCAGTGTCCCCCTGCCAGGGTCGACCCGTACGCAGTATTTT. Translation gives CSVPLPGSTRTQYF.

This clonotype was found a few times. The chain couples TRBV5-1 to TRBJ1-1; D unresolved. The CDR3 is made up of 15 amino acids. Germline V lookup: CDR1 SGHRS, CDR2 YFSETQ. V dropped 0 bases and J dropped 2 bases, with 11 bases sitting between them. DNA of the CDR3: TGCGCCAGCAGCTTGGGGAGCAGACCTAACACTGAAGCTTTCTTT. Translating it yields CASSLGSRPNTEAFF.

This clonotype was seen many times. CDR3 in amino acids: CASSRTGIEAFF. CDR3 nucleotide sequence: TGTGCCAGCAGCCGGACAGGGATTGAAGCTTTCTTT. This chain links TRBV6-5 with TRBJ1-1; TRBD1 agrees at 8 bases. Germline V gene data show CDR1 as MNHEY and CDR2 as SVGAGI. J lost 7 bases, V lost 6 bases, and 4 bases had no gene match. CDR3 size: 12 residues.

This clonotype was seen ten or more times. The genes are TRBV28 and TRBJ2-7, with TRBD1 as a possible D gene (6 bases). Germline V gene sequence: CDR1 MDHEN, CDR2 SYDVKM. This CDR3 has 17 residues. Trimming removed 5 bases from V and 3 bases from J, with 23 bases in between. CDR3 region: CASSPLFGGQLRYEQYF. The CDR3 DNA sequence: TGTGCCAGCAGTCCCCTCTTCGGAGGACAGCTTCGCTACGAGCAGTACTTC.

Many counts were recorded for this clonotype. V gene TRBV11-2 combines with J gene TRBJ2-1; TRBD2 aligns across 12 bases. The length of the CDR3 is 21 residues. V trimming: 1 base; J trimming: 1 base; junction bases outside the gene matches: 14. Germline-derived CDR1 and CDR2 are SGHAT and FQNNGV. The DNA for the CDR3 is TGTGCCAGCAGCTTAGTATCCGTAACCGGGACTAGCGGGCAATCCTACAATGAGCAGTTCTTC. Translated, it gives CASSLVSVTGTSGQSYNEQFF.

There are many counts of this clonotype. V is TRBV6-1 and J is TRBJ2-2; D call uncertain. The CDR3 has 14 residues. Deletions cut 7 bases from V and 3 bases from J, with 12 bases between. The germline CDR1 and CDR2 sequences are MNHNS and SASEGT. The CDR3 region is CASKGQVYTGELFF. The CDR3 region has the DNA TGTGCCAGCAAGGGTCAGGTTTACACCGGGGAGCTGTTTTTT.

The CDR3 sequence is CASSVVSGRAPGELFF. CDR3 nucleotide sequence: TGTGCCAGCAGCGTAGTCAGCGGGAGGGCCCCCGGGGAGCTGTTTTTT. The genes are TRBV9 and TRBJ2-2; 10 nucleotides match TRBD2. The J segment lost 6 bases and the V segment lost 0 bases, leaving 5 bases of the junction unmatched. Germline CDR1 reads SGDLS; CDR2 reads YYNGEE. There are 16 residues in the CDR3. Full variable domain (rest looked up from reference TRBV9 and TRBJ2-2): DSGVTQTPKHLITATGQRVTLRCSPRSGDLSVYWYQQSLDQGLQFLIQYYNGEERAKGNILERFSAQQFPDLHSELNLSSLELGDSALYFCASSVVSGRAPGELFFGEGSRLTVL.